Following are 17 T cell receptor beta chains from one sample sequenced in a study of blood T cell repertoires in COVID-19. Here immunoSEQ multiplex PCR was the method, and the copy in TCRdb shows in-frame clones only, minus some. This table holds approximately 120,000 clones, about 80% found once. Sequenced: peripheral blood. All receptors come from a man in his fifties or sixties with acute or convalescent COVID-19.

The V gene is TRBV19, the J gene TRBJ1-2; the match to TRBD1 covers 7 bases. CDR3 length equals 14 residues. CDR1 is LNHDA, CDR2 SQIVND, per germline (reference sequence). V was clipped by 5 bases and J by 3 bases; unmatched bases: 6. The CDR3 DNA sequence: TGTGCCAGTAGTCGAGACAGGGTAGACTATGGCTACACCTTC. It translates to CASSRDRVDYGYTF. The variable domain in full, completed from reference TRBV19 and TRBJ1-2, reads DGGITQSPKYLFRKEGQNVTLSCEQNLNHDAMYWYRQDPGQGLRLIYYSQIVNDFQKGDIAEGYSVSREKKESFPLTVTSAQKNPTAFYLCASSRDRVDYGYTFGSGTRLTVV.

J is TRBJ1-2 and V is TRBV4-1; D gene unclear. V lost 1 base and J 1 base, leaving 10 bases between the germline ends. The CDR3 spans 15 residues. CDR1 is MGHRA and CDR2 is YSYEKL in the germline V gene. CDR3 coding DNA: TGCGCCAGCAGCCAAGGGAACAGCCGTAACTATGGCTACACCTTC. Translating gives CASSQGNSRNYGYTF.

This clone was seen only once. The V gene is TRBV5-1, the J gene TRBJ1-3, with 9 bases lining up with TRBD1. CDR1 SGHRS and CDR2 YFSETQ come from the germline V gene. CDR3 length: 16 amino acids. J gave up 8 bases and V 4 bases, and 13 bases lay outside the gene matches. The CDR3 sequence: CASSTGTGNGIDTIYF. The CDR3 nucleotides read TGCGCCAGCAGCACCGGGACAGGGAACGGCATAGACACCATATATTTT.

In this sample, this clone turned up a few times. This rearrangement joins TRBV28 to TRBJ2-7, with a possible D match to TRBD2 (7 bases). Trimming took 6 bases from V and 7 from J, leaving 22 bases between them. This CDR3 is built from 15 residues. In germline, CDR1 is MDHEN, CDR2 SYDVKM. CDR3 bases: TGTGCCAGCAGCCCTAGGGGGGGATGGGAAAAGGAGCAGTACTTC. This sequence encodes CASSPRGGWEKEQYF.

The rearrangement uses TRBV13 and TRBJ2-3; tentative D call: TRBD1 (8 bases). The CDR3 extends over 17 amino acids. Trimming took 5 bases from V and 0 from J, leaving 18 bases between them. Germline V gene lookup returns CDR1 PRHDT and CDR2 FYEKMQ (reference sequence). CDR3 sequence: CASSTLTGEGSTDTQYF. CDR3 nucleotides: TGTGCCAGCAGCACCTTGACAGGGGAGGGGAGCACAGATACGCAGTATTTT.

By frequency in the sample, this clone is medium-sized. The chain is built from TRBV30 and TRBJ2-1, with TRBD1 identical over 8 bases. The CDR3 is 14 residues long. Germline CDR1 GTSNPN, CDR2 SVGIG (reference sequence). The J segment lost 3 bases and the V segment lost 3 bases, leaving 4 bases of the junction unmatched. The CDR3 DNA reads as TGTGCCTGGAGCTCCGACAGGGGCTACAATGAGCAGTTCTTC. This sequence encodes CAWSSDRGYNEQFF.

The chain uses TRBV6-1 and TRBJ1-5; possibly TRBD1 for D (6 bases). The CDR3 loop spans 15 amino acids. The germline V and J ends were trimmed by 0 bases and 6 bases, with 12 bases remaining between them. CDR1 is MNHNS, CDR2 SASEGT, per germline. The CDR3: CASSEAGDISQPQHF. CDR3 coding DNA: TGTGCCAGCAGTGAAGCGGGGGACATATCTCAGCCCCAGCATTTT.

CDR3 region: CSASRATGIRSPLHF. CDR3 sequence (DNA): TGCAGTGCTAGTAGAGCAACAGGGATCCGGTCACCCCTCCACTTT. The V call is TRBV20-1, the J call TRBJ1-6; weak D call: TRBD1 (6 bases). V lost 3 bases and J lost 10, with 19 bases in between. Germline V lookup: CDR1 DFQATT, CDR2 SNEGSKA (reference sequence). The CDR3 contains 15 residues.

The chain combines TRBV11-2 with TRBJ2-5; possible D gene TRBD2, 6 bases. V dropped 1 base and J dropped 5 bases, with 14 bases sitting between them. The germline gives CDR1 SGHAT, CDR2 FQNNGV. This CDR3 has 15 residues. The CDR3 DNA reads as TGTGCCAGCAGCTTAGTTGGGCGGGGCGGGGAGACCCAGTACTTC. Translating it yields CASSLVGRGGETQYF.

This clone was seen a single time. The V gene is TRBV14, the J gene TRBJ2-5; TRBD2 agrees at 12 bases. The length of the CDR3 is 16 residues. V shed 3 bases and J 5 bases; nucleotides not matched to a gene: 7. Germline loops: CDR1 SGHDN, CDR2 FVKESK. CDR3 in amino acids: CASSQRTSGVRETQYF. The CDR3 nucleotides read TGTGCCAGCAGCCAGCGGACTAGCGGGGTCAGGGAGACCCAGTACTTC.

This clone came up a few times. This chain joins TRBV9 and TRBJ1-4; TRBD1 matches at 8 bases. This CDR3 has 16 residues. After removal of 5 bases from V and 8 bases from J, the junction contained 14 bases not matched to a gene. Germline CDR1 SGDLS, CDR2 YYNGEE. The CDR3 loop is CASSRAGGGHVEKLFF. Here the CDR3 DNA reads TGTGCCAGCAGTAGGGCAGGGGGCGGCCATGTCGAAAAACTGTTTTTT.

The chain has TRBV30 and TRBJ2-3, with 14 bases lining up with TRBD2. The V gene end was trimmed by 3 bases and the J gene end by 2 bases; junction bases not matched to a gene: 13. This CDR3 comprises 19 residues. Germline V gene sequence: CDR1 GTSNPN, CDR2 SVGIG (reference sequence). CDR3 sequence: CAWRNLGLAGATVTDTQYF. In nucleotides, the CDR3 is TGTGCCTGGAGGAACTTGGGACTAGCGGGAGCAACGGTCACAGATACGCAGTATTTT.

V and J are TRBV29-1 and TRBJ2-7; D gene ambiguous. The germline gives CDR1 SQVTM, CDR2 ANQGSEA. The length of the CDR3 is 13 residues. The V end lost 7 bases, the J end lost 1 base, and 14 bases lay between the germline ends. The CDR3 sequence is CSAVRPFSYEQYF. CDR3 coding DNA: TGCAGCGCGGTGCGGCCGTTTTCCTACGAGCAGTACTTC.

The V and J genes are TRBV3-1 (or the pseudogene TRBV3-2) and TRBJ2-1; no clear D. Germline values: CDR1 LGHDT, CDR2 YNNKEL (reference sequence). Trimming cost V 0 bases and J 12 bases, with 9 bases left between them. CDR3 size: 12 residues. The CDR3 nucleotides read TGTGCCAGCAGCCAAGATATCCGTAGGCAGTTCTTC. Translation: CASSQDIRRQFF.

This clone was recorded a few times. The chain recombines TRBV10-3 with TRBJ2-7, with 8 bases fitting TRBD1. The CDR3 is 14 residues long. J lost 5 bases, V lost 10 bases, and 13 bases had no gene match. CDR1 is ENHRY, CDR2 SYGVKD, per germline. CDR3 sequence reads: CATQARGQGDEQYF. In DNA form, the CDR3 reads TGTGCCACCCAGGCCAGGGGGCAGGGAGACGAGCAGTACTTC.

V and J are TRBV7-6 and TRBJ1-1; tentative D call: TRBD1 (5 bases). Germline CDR1 and CDR2: SGHVS and FNYEAQ. The CDR3 has 15 amino acids. V was cut by 2 bases and J by 3 bases, with 13 bases left in between. The CDR3 reads CASSLSRTGHTEAFF. DNA for the CDR3: TGTGCCAGCAGCTTATCTCGAACAGGTCACACTGAAGCTTTCTTT.

The V gene is TRBV6-5, the J gene TRBJ2-1, with TRBD2 matching over 11 bases. Germline lookup yields CDR1 MNHEY and CDR2 SVGAGI. This CDR3 comprises 15 residues. Unmatched junction bases numbered 5, after V lost 3 bases and J lost 7 bases. DNA of the CDR3: TGTGCCAGCAGTTATCGAGGGACTAGCGGAAATGAGCAGTTCTTC. Protein: CASSYRGTSGNEQFF.